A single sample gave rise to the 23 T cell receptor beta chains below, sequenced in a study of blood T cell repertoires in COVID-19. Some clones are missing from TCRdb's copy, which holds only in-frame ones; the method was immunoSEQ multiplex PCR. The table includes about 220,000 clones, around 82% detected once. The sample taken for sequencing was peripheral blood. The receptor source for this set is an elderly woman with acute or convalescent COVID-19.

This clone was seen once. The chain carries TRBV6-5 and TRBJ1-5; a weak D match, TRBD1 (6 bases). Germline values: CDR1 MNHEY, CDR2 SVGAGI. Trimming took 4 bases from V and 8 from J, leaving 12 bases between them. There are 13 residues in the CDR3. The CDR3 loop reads CASSLQGLEPQHF. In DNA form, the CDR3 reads TGTGCCAGCAGTTTACAGGGTTTGGAGCCCCAGCATTTT.

The CDR3 sequence: CASSAGQGAFYEQYF. CDR3 coding DNA: TGTGCCAGCAGCGCCGGACAGGGGGCGTTTTACGAGCAGTACTTC. The rearrangement uses TRBV7-2 and TRBJ2-7; the match to TRBD1 covers 11 bases. CDR1 and CDR2 (germline): SGHTA, FQGNSA. The CDR3 is made up of 15 amino acids. The V and J ends lost 5 bases and 4 bases, in that order; junction bases with no gene match: 7.

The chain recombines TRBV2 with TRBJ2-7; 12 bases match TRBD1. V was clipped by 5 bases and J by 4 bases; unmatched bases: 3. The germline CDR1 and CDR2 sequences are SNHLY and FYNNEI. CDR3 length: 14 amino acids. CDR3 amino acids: CASSRDRGRYEQYF. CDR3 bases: TGTGCCAGCAGTCGGGACAGGGGGCGTTACGAGCAGTACTTC.

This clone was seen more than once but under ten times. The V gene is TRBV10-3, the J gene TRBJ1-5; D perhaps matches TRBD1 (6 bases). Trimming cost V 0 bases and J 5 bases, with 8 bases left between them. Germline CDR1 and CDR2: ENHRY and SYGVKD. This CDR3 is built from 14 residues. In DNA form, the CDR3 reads TGTGCCATCAGTGAGTCGGCAGGGGATCAGCCCCAGCATTTT. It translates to CAISESAGDQPQHF.

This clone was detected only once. The CDR3, as DNA: TGTGCCAGCAGCCAAGCGTACAGGAGGAACACTGAAGCTTTCTTT. It codes for CASSQAYRRNTEAFF. This rearrangement joins TRBV3-1 (or the pseudogene TRBV3-2) to TRBJ1-1, with D possibly TRBD1 on 5 matching bases. This CDR3 comprises 15 residues. Germline-derived CDR1 and CDR2 are LGHDT and YNNKEL (reference sequence). Trimming left V 1 base short and J 1 base short, with 10 bases between.

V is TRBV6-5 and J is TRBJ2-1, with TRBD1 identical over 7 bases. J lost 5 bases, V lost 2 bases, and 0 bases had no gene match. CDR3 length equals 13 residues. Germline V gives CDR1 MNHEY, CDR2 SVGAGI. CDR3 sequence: CASSYDRDNEQFF. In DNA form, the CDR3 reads TGTGCCAGCAGTTACGACAGGGACAATGAGCAGTTCTTC.

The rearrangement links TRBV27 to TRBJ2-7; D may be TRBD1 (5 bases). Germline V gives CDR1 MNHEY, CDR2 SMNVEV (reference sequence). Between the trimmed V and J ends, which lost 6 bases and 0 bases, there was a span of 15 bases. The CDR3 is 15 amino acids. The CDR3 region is CASRPTTGSSYEQYF. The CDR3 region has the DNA TGTGCCAGCAGACCAACCACAGGTAGCTCCTACGAGCAGTACTTC.

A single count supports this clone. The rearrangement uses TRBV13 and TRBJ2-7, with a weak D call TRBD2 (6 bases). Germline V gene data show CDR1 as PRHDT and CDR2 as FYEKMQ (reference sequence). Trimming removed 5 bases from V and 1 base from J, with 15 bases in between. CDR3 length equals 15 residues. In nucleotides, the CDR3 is TGTGCCAGCAGCCTCCGCGGGGTACTATCCTACGAGCAGTACTTC. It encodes CASSLRGVLSYEQYF. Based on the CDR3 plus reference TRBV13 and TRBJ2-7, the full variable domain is AAGVIQSPRHLIKEKRETATLKCYPIPRHDTVYWYQQGPGQDPQFLISFYEKMQSDKGSIPDRFSAQQFSDYHSELNMSSLELGDSALYFCASSLRGVLSYEQYFGPGTRLTVT.

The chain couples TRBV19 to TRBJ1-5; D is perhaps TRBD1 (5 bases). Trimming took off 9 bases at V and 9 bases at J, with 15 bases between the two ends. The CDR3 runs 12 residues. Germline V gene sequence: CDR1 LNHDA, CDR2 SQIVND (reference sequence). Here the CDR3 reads CASREIEGPQHF. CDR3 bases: TGTGCCAGCAGGGAAATCGAAGGGCCCCAGCATTTT.

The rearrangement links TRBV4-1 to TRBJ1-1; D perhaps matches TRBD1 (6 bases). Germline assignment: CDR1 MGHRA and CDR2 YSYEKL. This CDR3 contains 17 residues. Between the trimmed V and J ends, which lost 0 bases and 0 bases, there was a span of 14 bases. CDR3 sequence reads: CASSQDPSRGMNTEAFF. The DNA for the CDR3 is TGCGCCAGCAGCCAAGATCCCAGCAGGGGCATGAACACTGAAGCTTTCTTT.

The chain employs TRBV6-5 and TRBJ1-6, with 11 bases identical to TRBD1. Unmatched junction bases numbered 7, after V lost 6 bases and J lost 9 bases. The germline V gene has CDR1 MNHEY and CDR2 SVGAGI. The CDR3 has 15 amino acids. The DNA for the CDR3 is TGTGCCAGCAGCTACGGGACAGGGGGAGCTTCACCCCTCCACTTT. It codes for CASSYGTGGASPLHF.

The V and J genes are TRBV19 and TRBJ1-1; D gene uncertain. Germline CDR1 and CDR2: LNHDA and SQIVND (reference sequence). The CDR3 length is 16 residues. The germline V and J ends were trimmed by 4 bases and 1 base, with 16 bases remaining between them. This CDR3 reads CASSTPGGTSNTEAFF. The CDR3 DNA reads TGTGCCAGTAGTACCCCCGGCGGCACCTCGAACACTGAAGCTTTCTTT.

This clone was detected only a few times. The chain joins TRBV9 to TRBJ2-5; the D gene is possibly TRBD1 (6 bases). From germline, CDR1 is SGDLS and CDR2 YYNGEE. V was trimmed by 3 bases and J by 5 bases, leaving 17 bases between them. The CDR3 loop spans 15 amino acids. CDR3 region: CASSGVGGGPETQYF. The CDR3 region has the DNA TGTGCCAGCAGCGGGGTTGGTGGGGGCCCGGAGACCCAGTACTTC.

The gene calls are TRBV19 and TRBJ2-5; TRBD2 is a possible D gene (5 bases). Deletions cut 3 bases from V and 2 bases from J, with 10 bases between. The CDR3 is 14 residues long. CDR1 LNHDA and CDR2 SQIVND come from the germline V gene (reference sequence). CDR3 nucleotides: TGTGCCAGTAGTATTACGGGAACTCAAGAGACCCAGTACTTC. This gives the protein CASSITGTQETQYF.

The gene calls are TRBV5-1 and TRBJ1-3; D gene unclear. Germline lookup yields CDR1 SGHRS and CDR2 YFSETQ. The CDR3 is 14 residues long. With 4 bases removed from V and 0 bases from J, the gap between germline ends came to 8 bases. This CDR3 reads CASSPVSSGNTIYF. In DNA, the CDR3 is TGCGCCAGCAGCCCGGTTAGCTCTGGAAACACCATATATTTT. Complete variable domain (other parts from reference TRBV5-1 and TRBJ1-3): KAGVTQTPRYLIKTRGQQVTLSCSPISGHRSVSWYQQTPGQGLQFLFEYFSETQRNKGNFPGRFSGRQFSNSRSEMNVSTLELGDSALYLCASSPVSSGNTIYFGEGSWLTVV.

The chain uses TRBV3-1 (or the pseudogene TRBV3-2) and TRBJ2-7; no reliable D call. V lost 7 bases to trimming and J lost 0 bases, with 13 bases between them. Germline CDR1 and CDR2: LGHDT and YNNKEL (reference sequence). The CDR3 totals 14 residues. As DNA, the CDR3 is TGTGCCAGCAAGCAGGCCTTTGGCTCCTACGAGCAGTACTTC. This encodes CASKQAFGSYEQYF.

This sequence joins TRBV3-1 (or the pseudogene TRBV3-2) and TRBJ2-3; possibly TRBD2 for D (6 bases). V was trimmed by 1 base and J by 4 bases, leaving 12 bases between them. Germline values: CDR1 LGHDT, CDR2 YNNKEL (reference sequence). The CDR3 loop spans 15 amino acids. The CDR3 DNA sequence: TGTGCCAGCAGCCAAGCGGGGGATAGCCCAGATACGCAGTATTTT. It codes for CASSQAGDSPDTQYF.

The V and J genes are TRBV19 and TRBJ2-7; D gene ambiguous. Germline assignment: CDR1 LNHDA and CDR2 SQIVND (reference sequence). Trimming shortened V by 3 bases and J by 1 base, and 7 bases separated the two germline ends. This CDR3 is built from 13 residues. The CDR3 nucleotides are TGTGCCAGTAGTATTCGTCTGTCCTACGAGCAGTACTTC. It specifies CASSIRLSYEQYF.

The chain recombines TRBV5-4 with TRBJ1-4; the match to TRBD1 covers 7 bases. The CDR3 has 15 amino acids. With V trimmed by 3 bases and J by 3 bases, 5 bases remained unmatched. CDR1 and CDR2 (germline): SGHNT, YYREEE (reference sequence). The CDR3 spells CASSSLGTANEKLFF. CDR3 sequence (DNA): TGTGCCAGCAGCTCCTTGGGGACAGCTAATGAAAAACTGTTTTTT. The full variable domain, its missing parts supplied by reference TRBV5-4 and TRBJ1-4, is ETGVTQSPTHLIKTRGQQVTLRCSSQSGHNTVSWYQQALGQGPQFIFQYYREEENGRGNFPPRFSGLQFPNYSSELNVNALELDDSALYLCASSSLGTANEKLFFGSGTQLSVL.

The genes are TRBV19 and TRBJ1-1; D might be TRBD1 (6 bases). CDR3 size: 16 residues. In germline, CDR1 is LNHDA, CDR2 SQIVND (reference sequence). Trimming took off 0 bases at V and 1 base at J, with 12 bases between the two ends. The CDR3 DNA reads TGTGCCAGTAGTATAGATCCTCGGACAGCGAACACTGAAGCTTTCTTT. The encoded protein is CASSIDPRTANTEAFF. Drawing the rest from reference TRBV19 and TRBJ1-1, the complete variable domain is DGGITQSPKYLFRKEGQNVTLSCEQNLNHDAMYWYRQDPGQGLRLIYYSQIVNDFQKGDIAEGYSVSREKKESFPLTVTSAQKNPTAFYLCASSIDPRTANTEAFFGQGTRLTVV.

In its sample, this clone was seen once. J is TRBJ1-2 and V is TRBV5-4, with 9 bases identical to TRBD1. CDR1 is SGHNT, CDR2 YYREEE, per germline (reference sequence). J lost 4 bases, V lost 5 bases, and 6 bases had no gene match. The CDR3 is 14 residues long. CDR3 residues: CASSRDRVVYGYTF. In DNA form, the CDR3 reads TGTGCCAGCAGTAGGGACAGGGTGGTCTATGGCTACACCTTC. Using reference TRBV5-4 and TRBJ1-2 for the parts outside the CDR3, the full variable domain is ETGVTQSPTHLIKTRGQQVTLRCSSQSGHNTVSWYQQALGQGPQFIFQYYREEENGRGNFPPRFSGLQFPNYSSELNVNALELDDSALYLCASSRDRVVYGYTFGSGTRLTVV.

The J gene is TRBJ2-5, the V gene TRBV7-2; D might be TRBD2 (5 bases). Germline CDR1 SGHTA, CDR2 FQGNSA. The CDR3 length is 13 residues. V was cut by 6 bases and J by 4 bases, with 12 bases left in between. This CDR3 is CASSPSGIETQYF. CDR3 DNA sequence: TGTGCCAGCAGTCCCAGCGGTATAGAGACCCAGTACTTC. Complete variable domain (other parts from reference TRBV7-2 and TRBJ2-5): GAGVSQSPSNKVTEKGKDVELRCDPISGHTALYWYRQSLGQGLEFLIYFQGNSAPDKSGLPSDRFSAERTGGSVSTLTIQRTQQEDSAVYLCASSPSGIETQYFGPGTRLLVL.

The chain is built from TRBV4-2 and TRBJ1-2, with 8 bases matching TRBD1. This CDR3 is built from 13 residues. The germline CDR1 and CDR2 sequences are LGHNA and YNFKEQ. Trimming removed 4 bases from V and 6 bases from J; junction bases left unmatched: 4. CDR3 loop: CASSRPDRDGYTF. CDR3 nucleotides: TGTGCCAGCAGCCGACCGGACAGGGATGGCTACACCTTC.